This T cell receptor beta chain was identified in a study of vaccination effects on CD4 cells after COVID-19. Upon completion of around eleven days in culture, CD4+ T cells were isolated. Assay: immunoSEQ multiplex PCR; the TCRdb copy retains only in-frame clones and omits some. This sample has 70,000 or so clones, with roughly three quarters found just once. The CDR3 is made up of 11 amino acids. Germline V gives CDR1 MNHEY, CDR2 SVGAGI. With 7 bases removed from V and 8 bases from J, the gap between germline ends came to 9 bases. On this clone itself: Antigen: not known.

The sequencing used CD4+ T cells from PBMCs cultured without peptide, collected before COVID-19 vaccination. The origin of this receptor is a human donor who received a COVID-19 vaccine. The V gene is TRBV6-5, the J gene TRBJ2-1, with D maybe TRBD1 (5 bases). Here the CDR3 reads CASKGWHEQFF. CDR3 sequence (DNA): TGTGCCAGCAAGGGGTGGCATGAGCAGTTCTTC.